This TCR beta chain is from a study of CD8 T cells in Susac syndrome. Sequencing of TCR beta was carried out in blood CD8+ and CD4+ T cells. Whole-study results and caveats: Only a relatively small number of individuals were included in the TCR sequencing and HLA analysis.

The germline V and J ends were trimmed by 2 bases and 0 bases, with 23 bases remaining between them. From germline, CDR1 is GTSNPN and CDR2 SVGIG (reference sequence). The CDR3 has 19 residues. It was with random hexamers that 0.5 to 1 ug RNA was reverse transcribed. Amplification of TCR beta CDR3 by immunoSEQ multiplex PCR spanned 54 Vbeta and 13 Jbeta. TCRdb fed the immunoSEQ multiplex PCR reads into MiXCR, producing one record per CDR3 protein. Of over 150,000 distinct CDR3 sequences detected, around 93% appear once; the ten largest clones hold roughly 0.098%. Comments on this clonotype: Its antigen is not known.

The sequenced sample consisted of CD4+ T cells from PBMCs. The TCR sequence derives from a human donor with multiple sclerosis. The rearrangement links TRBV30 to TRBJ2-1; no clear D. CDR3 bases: TGTGCCTGGAGTCCAACAAATATACGTAACCCTAGCTCCTACAATGAGCAGTTCTTC. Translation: CAWSPTNIRNPSSYNEQFF.